Listed here are 8 T cell receptor beta chains from one sample, sequenced in a study of early T cells in non-severe SARS-CoV-2 infection. TCRdb redid the calling of the 5' RACE reads with MiXCR, one entry per CDR3 protein. Here the sample spans tens of thousands of distinct CDR3 sequences, more than 13% being singletons. The sequenced sample was whole blood, obtained at baseline. The receptor source for this set is an adult who was a healthcare worker with PCR-confirmed SARS-CoV-2 infection or an uninfected control (not recorded which).

This rearrangement joins TRBV28 to TRBJ1-4; perhaps TRBD1 as D (6 bases). The germline gives CDR1 MDHEN, CDR2 SYDVKM. V was cut by 8 bases and J by 5 bases, with 9 bases left in between. This CDR3 has 12 amino acids. CDR3 bases: TGTGCCAGCCGGGACACAAATGAAAAACTGTTTTTT. It codes for CASRDTNEKLFF.

V usage is TRBV10-1 and J usage is TRBJ2-6; 9 positions agree with TRBD2. In germline, CDR1 is WNHNN, CDR2 SYGVQD (reference sequence). CDR3 length: 21 residues. Trimming cost V 1 base and J 0 bases; bases outside gene matches: 13. The CDR3 nucleotides are TGCGCCAGCAGTGAGTGGAGGAAGCGGGGGGCCCAAAGCTCTGGGGCCAACGTCCTGACTTTC. This gives the protein CASSEWRKRGAQSSGANVLTF.

J is TRBJ1-4 and V is TRBV4-2, with TRBD1 identical over 8 bases. J gave up 8 bases and V 2 bases, and 10 bases lay outside the gene matches. CDR1 LGHNA and CDR2 YNFKEQ come from the germline V gene. This CDR3 spans 16 amino acids. CDR3 amino acids: CASSQRQYRGEEKLFF. DNA of the CDR3: TGTGCCAGCAGCCAAAGACAGTACAGGGGGGAAGAAAAACTGTTTTTT.

This clonotype was observed a few times. V and J are TRBV20-1 and TRBJ2-1; D not resolved. The CDR3 loop spans 15 amino acids. CDR1 is DFQATT and CDR2 is SNEGSKA in the germline V gene (reference sequence). Deletions cut 0 bases from V and 0 bases from J, with 9 bases between. CDR3 nucleotide sequence: TGCAGTGCTAGAGACTGGGAAAGCTCCTACAATGAGCAGTTCTTC. Protein sequence: CSARDWESSYNEQFF.

In its sample, this clonotype was seen a few times. The J gene is TRBJ2-7, the V gene TRBV20-1; 7 nucleotides line up with TRBD1. The J segment lost 2 bases and the V segment lost 6 bases, leaving 10 bases of the junction unmatched. The CDR3 has 14 residues. Germline V gives CDR1 DFQATT, CDR2 SNEGSKA (reference sequence). The CDR3 region has the DNA TGCAGTGCGGGGGACACAGGGGTCCCCTACGAGCAGTACTTC. Its protein product is CSAGDTGVPYEQYF.

This clonotype was counted at least ten times. The rearrangement uses TRBV7-9 and TRBJ2-1; 8 positions agree with TRBD1. V lost 1 base and J lost 14; bases outside the gene matches: 10. Germline CDR1 is SEHNR and CDR2 is FQNEAQ (reference sequence). CDR3 length: 14 amino acids. CDR3 amino acids: CASSLGQDRGRKFF. CDR3 coding DNA: TGTGCCAGCAGCTTAGGGCAAGACAGGGGACGAAAGTTCTTC.

The gene calls are TRBV20-1 and TRBJ2-3; the match to TRBD1 covers 7 bases. J lost 2 bases, V lost 5 bases, and 16 bases had no gene match. The CDR3 length is 17 residues. Per the germline V gene, CDR1 is DFQATT and CDR2 is SNEGSKA (reference sequence). The CDR3 sequence is CSAPSRGGQRYTDTQYF. CDR3 nucleotide sequence: TGCAGTGCTCCATCAAGAGGGGGACAGAGATACACAGATACGCAGTATTTT.

CDR3 amino acids: CSAPIGGPGTDTQYF. In nucleotides, the CDR3 is TGCAGTGCCCCGATCGGGGGGCCGGGCACAGATACGCAGTATTTT. This chain links TRBV20-1 with TRBJ2-3, with D possibly matching TRBD2 (7 bases). Germline CDR1 DFQATT, CDR2 SNEGSKA (reference sequence). Trimming took 6 bases from V and 1 from J, leaving 17 bases between them. The CDR3 has 15 residues.